What follows describes a single TCR beta chain. The antigen is not known. The data originate from a study of post-analysis software for immune sequencing data. Study-wide results and limits: Samples from one preparation batch, clustered by F measure, grouped strongly together.

Libraries were made from TCR beta cDNA, and they carried unique molecular identifiers. TCRdb reprocessed the PCR reads with MiXCR, giving one entry per CDR3 protein. This table has about 540,000 distinct CDR3 sequences, around 34% appearing once. This sequence originates from a girl under 18 with multiple sclerosis. Material: blood.

The CDR3 sequence is CSVSRLGYNEQFF. The CDR3 nucleotides are TGCAGCGTCTCGAGGCTTGGGTACAATGAGCAGTTCTTC. This sequence joins TRBV20-1 and TRBJ2-1; D is undetermined. Germline V gene data show CDR1 as DFQATT and CDR2 as SNEGSKA (reference sequence). The CDR3 consists of 13 residues.